Shown below are 15 T cell receptor beta chains from a single sample sequenced in a study of CD8 T cells in Susac syndrome. With random hexamers, 0.5 to 1 ug RNA was reverse transcribed. TCRdb fed the immunoSEQ multiplex PCR reads into MiXCR, producing one record per CDR3 protein. In the table there are about 440,000 distinct CDR3 sequences, around 83% of which are singletons. The sequenced sample was CD8+ T cells from PBMCs. Receptors originate from a human donor with multiple sclerosis.

The chain recombines TRBV6-5 with TRBJ2-7; 8 nucleotides align to TRBD2. Germline V gives CDR1 MNHEY, CDR2 SVGAGI. CDR3 length: 17 residues. Germline trimming cut 0 bases from V and 4 bases from J; bases unmatched to any gene: 11. The CDR3, as DNA: TGTGCCAGCAGTTACTCGATGGGGCCTAGCGGGCCTTACGAGCAGTACTTC. Its translation is CASSYSMGPSGPYEQYF.

This clonotype was picked up a small number of times. This rearrangement joins TRBV6-1 to TRBJ2-7; 15 positions agree with TRBD2. Germline V gene data show CDR1 as MNHNS and CDR2 as SASEGT. The CDR3 loop spans 17 amino acids. The ends lost 6 bases at V and 2 bases at J; junction bases unmatched: 8. The CDR3 is CASSQWTSGGATYEQYF. The CDR3 nucleotides read TGTGCCAGCAGCCAGTGGACTAGCGGGGGGGCCACCTACGAGCAGTACTTC.

This clonotype was seen a single time. This sequence joins TRBV2 and TRBJ1-2; D not resolved. V dropped 4 bases and J dropped 2 bases, with 11 bases sitting between them. The CDR3 consists of 14 residues. Germline V lookup: CDR1 SNHLY, CDR2 FYNNEI. The DNA for the CDR3 is TGTGCCAGCAGTGTCCGGGCGGAGAACTATGGCTACACCTTC. This gives the protein CASSVRAENYGYTF.

This sequence joins TRBV11-2 and TRBJ1-1; the D is unclear. Trimming stripped 4 bases from V and 5 bases from J, with 20 bases between. This CDR3 has 16 residues. Germline assignment: CDR1 SGHAT and CDR2 FQNNGV. Here the CDR3 reads CASSSDDTTLLTEAFF. The CDR3 region has the DNA TGTGCCAGCAGCTCTGATGACACGACATTATTGACTGAAGCTTTCTTT.

The CDR3 reads CASSQEPGLAFDEQFF. For the CDR3, the DNA is TGCGCCAGCAGCCAAGAACCGGGACTAGCCTTCGATGAGCAGTTCTTC. The chain employs TRBV4-1 and TRBJ2-1, with TRBD2 matching 9 bases. Germline values: CDR1 MGHRA, CDR2 YSYEKL. V lost 0 bases, J lost 8 bases, and 8 bases stayed unmatched. CDR3 size: 16 residues.

The chain couples TRBV27 to TRBJ2-1, with a tentative D call TRBD2 (6 bases). The V end lost 3 bases, the J end lost 3 bases, and 12 bases lay between the germline ends. Germline V CDR1 and CDR2: MNHEY, SMNVEV (reference sequence). The CDR3 sequence is 15 residues long. The DNA of the CDR3 is TGTGCCAGCAGTTTGTCGCTAGCGCTCTACAATGAGCAGTTCTTC. The encoded protein is CASSLSLALYNEQFF.

This sequence joins TRBV6-1 and TRBJ2-1, with D hard to call. Deletions cut 8 bases from V and 4 bases from J, with 21 bases between. CDR3 length equals 16 residues. Germline-derived CDR1 and CDR2 are MNHNS and SASEGT. In nucleotides, the CDR3 is TGTGCCAGCGGAAGTGGTGAACAAATCTTATACAATGAGCAGTTCTTC. This gives the protein CASGSGEQILYNEQFF.

The rearrangement uses TRBV6-5 and TRBJ2-3; 7 positions agree with TRBD1. Germline CDR1 MNHEY, CDR2 SVGAGI. J lost 3 bases, V lost 1 base, and 13 bases had no gene match. The CDR3 runs 18 residues. CDR3 nucleotide sequence: TGTGCCAGCAGTTACTTCGCAGTGGACAGGAGCCTGACAGATACGCAGTATTTT. Translating gives CASSYFAVDRSLTDTQYF.

The chain recombines TRBV5-8 with TRBJ2-1; 8 nucleotides agree with TRBD2. The CDR3 spans 15 residues. With V trimmed by 4 bases and J by 1 base, 4 bases remained unmatched. CDR1 SGHTS and CDR2 YDEGEE come from the germline V gene. CDR3 bases: TGTGCCAGCAGCCAAGCGGGAGCTTCCTACAATGAGCAGTTCTTC. This translates into CASSQAGASYNEQFF. Based on the CDR3 plus reference TRBV5-8 and TRBJ2-1, the full variable domain is EAGVTQSPTHLIKTRGQQATLRCSPISGHTSVYWYQQALGLGLQFLLWYDEGEERNRGNFPPRFSGRQFPNYSSELNVNALELEDSALYLCASSQAGASYNEQFFGPGTRLTVL.

The chain recombines TRBV19 with TRBJ1-5; D gene ambiguous. Trimming took 4 bases from V and 11 from J, leaving 15 bases between them. CDR1 and CDR2 (germline): LNHDA, SQIVND (reference sequence). This CDR3 spans 13 amino acids. The CDR3 DNA sequence: TGTGCCAGTAGTACCCCAGAGCTCCGCGCCCAGCATTTT. This sequence encodes CASSTPELRAQHF.

The chain is built from TRBV7-9 and TRBJ2-7, with TRBD1 matching over 8 bases. Germline V CDR1 and CDR2: SEHNR, FQNEAQ (reference sequence). The CDR3 contains 14 residues. With 5 bases clipped from V and 5 bases from J, the junction kept 8 bases outside the gene matches. The CDR3 sequence is CASSPPDRAHEQYF. The CDR3 nucleotides read TGTGCCAGCAGCCCCCCGGACAGGGCACACGAGCAGTACTTC.

The chain uses TRBV10-3 and TRBJ2-2; TRBD2 matches at 7 bases. CDR1 is ENHRY, CDR2 SYGVKD, per germline. This CDR3 has 14 amino acids. The ends lost 3 bases at V and 4 bases at J; junction bases unmatched: 2. CDR3 DNA: TGTGCCATCAGTGATTCGGGGGGCACCGGGGAGCTGTTTTTT. It encodes CAISDSGGTGELFF.

This clonotype has just one count. This chain links TRBV4-1 with TRBJ2-2; no reliable D call. Germline values: CDR1 MGHRA, CDR2 YSYEKL. This CDR3 contains 16 residues. Trimming removed 0 bases at V and 2 bases at J, with 10 bases between. CDR3 DNA sequence: TGCGCCAGCAGCCAAGAGGGCAGGCTAAACACCGGGGAGCTGTTTTTT. Amino acids: CASSQEGRLNTGELFF.

V is TRBV18 and J is TRBJ2-5; 9 positions match TRBD1. After removal of 1 base from V and 5 bases from J, the junction contained 5 bases not matched to a gene. Germline V CDR1 and CDR2: KGHSH, LQKENI. The CDR3 is 15 amino acids. DNA of the CDR3: TGTGCCAGCTCACCACGGGACAGGGCGGAGGAGACCCAGTACTTC. Protein: CASSPRDRAEETQYF.

The sample holds a few counts of this clonotype. The chain employs TRBV5-5 and TRBJ1-4; D gene ambiguous. This CDR3 comprises 11 residues. Trimming took off 4 bases at V and 8 bases at J, with 6 bases between the two ends. CDR1 is SGHKS, CDR2 YYEKEE, per germline (reference sequence). CDR3 in DNA: TGTGCCAGCAGCGGCAGCGAAAAACTGTTTTTT. It is translated as CASSGSEKLFF.